These T cell receptor beta chains were read from a single sample in a study of cytomegalovirus exposure and HLA in healthy donors. TCRdb's copy holds only in-frame clones and misses some; the assay was immunoSEQ multiplex PCR. The sample shows 140,000 to 150,000 clones, approximately 80% of them seen only once. Sequencing was performed on PBMCs. The receptor set was obtained from a man in his forties in good health and CMV-seronegative. CDR3s include the opening cysteine and the closing phenylalanine or tryptophan. The D gene is left open where the match is weak. Part of the rows lack a size; the others show once, few, many or a class for expanded clones.

CDR3: CASSLETGGARYEQYF
DNA: TGTGCCAGCAGCTTGGAAACAGGGGGCGCAAGGTACGAGCAGTACTTC
J: TRBJ2-7
size: NA
D: TRBD1
V: TRBV5-6

CDR3: CASSGQGRTYEQYF
DNA: TGCGCCAGCAGTGGCCAGGGTCGTACCTACGAGCAGTACTTC
J: TRBJ2-7
size: NA
D: NA
V: TRBV10-2

CDR3: CASSTYLSGTTYNEQFF
DNA: TGTGCCAGCAGCACCTACCTTTCCGGGACTACATACAATGAGCAGTTCTTC
J: TRBJ2-1
size: NA
D: TRBD2
V: TRBV7-8

CDR3: CASSSGLAGGYEQYF
DNA: TGTGCCAGCAGTTCCGGACTAGCGGGAGGCTACGAGCAGTACTTC
J: TRBJ2-7
size: NA
D: TRBD2
V: TRBV27

CDR3: CASSLGQGEETQYF
DNA: TGCGCCAGCAGCTTGGGACAGGGGGAGGAGACCCAGTACTTC
J: TRBJ2-5
size: NA
D: TRBD1
V: TRBV5-1

CDR3: CASSLDGGDYEQYF
DNA: TGCGCCAGCAGCTTGGACGGGGGGGACTACGAGCAGTACTTC
J: TRBJ2-7
size: NA
D: TRBD2
V: TRBV5-1

CDR3: CASSEGQGRNYEQYF
DNA: TGTGCCAGCAGCGAGGGACAGGGGAGGAACTACGAGCAGTACTTC
J: TRBJ2-7
size: few
D: TRBD1
V: TRBV9

CDR3: CASSLTSGGVGEQFF
DNA: TGTGCCAGCAGCTTAACTAGCGGGGGGGTGGGTGAGCAGTTCTTC
J: TRBJ2-1
size: NA
D: TRBD2
V: TRBV7-9

CDR3: CSVRTSGRVTSVEQFF
DNA: TGCAGCGTCCGGACTAGCGGGAGAGTCACGTCGGTTGAGCAGTTCTTC
J: TRBJ2-1
size: NA
D: TRBD2
V: TRBV29-1

CDR3: CASSFSGYNSPLHF
DNA: TGTGCCAGCAGCTTTTCAGGTTACAATTCACCCCTCCACTTT
J: TRBJ1-6
size: NA
D: NA
V: TRBV7-2

CDR3: CASSPGTSGTGELFF
DNA: TGCGCCAGCAGCCCCGGGACTAGCGGTACCGGGGAGCTGTTTTTT
J: TRBJ2-2
size: NA
D: TRBD2
V: TRBV5-1

CDR3: CASSQAGDSETQYF
DNA: TGTGCCAGCAGCCAGGCGGGGGACTCGGAGACCCAGTACTTC
J: TRBJ2-5
size: NA
D: TRBD2
V: TRBV4-2

CDR3: CASSFTRAGGVGELFF
DNA: TGTGCCAGCAGCTTCACTAGAGCGGGGGGAGTCGGGGAGCTGTTTTTT
J: TRBJ2-2
size: NA
D: TRBD2
V: TRBV5-6

CDR3: CASSIDGGNTGELFF
DNA: TGTGCCAGTAGTATTGACGGGGGGAACACCGGGGAGCTGTTTTTT
J: TRBJ2-2
size: NA
D: NA
V: TRBV19

CDR3: CASSKEHAPALGQLGNTIYF
DNA: TGTGCCAGCAGCAAAGAACATGCTCCGGCGCTAGGACAGCTAGGAAACACCATATATTTT
J: TRBJ1-3
size: NA
D: NA
V: TRBV21-1

CDR3: CASSWTSGETDTQYF
DNA: TGCGCCAGCAGTTGGACTAGCGGGGAGACAGATACGCAGTATTTT
J: TRBJ2-3
size: NA
D: TRBD2
V: TRBV10-2

CDR3: CASSETSGGYQETQYF
DNA: TGTGCCAGCAGTGAAACTAGCGGGGGATACCAAGAGACCCAGTACTTC
J: TRBJ2-5
size: NA
D: TRBD2
V: TRBV6-1

CDR3: CASSLVELGNNEQFF
DNA: TGTGCCAGCAGCTTGGTCGAACTAGGGAACAATGAGCAGTTCTTC
J: TRBJ2-1
size: NA
D: NA
V: TRBV5-6

CDR3: CASSLGDWLNEQFF
DNA: TGCGCCAGCAGCTTGGGGGACTGGCTAAATGAGCAGTTCTTC
J: TRBJ2-1
size: NA
D: NA
V: TRBV5-1

CDR3: CASSDSRFYEQYF
DNA: TGTGCCAGCAGTGATAGCCGGTTCTACGAGCAGTACTTC
J: TRBJ2-7
size: NA
D: NA
V: TRBV6-5

CDR3: CASSRLAGGSYEQYF
DNA: TGTGCCAGCTCCCGACTAGCGGGAGGGTCCTACGAGCAGTACTTC
J: TRBJ2-7
size: NA
D: TRBD2
V: TRBV18

CDR3: CASSRDLQETQYF
DNA: TGTGCCAGCAGCCGGGACTTGCAAGAGACCCAGTACTTC
J: TRBJ2-5
size: NA
D: NA
V: TRBV2

CDR3: CSVEDERSLNYSGANVLTF
DNA: TGTAGCGTTGAAGATGAAAGGAGTCTAAACTACTCTGGGGCCAACGTCCTGACTTTC
J: TRBJ2-6
size: NA
D: NA
V: TRBV29-1

CDR3: CASSVPSLAGQETQYF
DNA: TGTGCCAGCTCAGTCCCGTCCCTAGCGGGCCAAGAGACCCAGTACTTC
J: TRBJ2-5
size: NA
D: TRBD2
V: TRBV18